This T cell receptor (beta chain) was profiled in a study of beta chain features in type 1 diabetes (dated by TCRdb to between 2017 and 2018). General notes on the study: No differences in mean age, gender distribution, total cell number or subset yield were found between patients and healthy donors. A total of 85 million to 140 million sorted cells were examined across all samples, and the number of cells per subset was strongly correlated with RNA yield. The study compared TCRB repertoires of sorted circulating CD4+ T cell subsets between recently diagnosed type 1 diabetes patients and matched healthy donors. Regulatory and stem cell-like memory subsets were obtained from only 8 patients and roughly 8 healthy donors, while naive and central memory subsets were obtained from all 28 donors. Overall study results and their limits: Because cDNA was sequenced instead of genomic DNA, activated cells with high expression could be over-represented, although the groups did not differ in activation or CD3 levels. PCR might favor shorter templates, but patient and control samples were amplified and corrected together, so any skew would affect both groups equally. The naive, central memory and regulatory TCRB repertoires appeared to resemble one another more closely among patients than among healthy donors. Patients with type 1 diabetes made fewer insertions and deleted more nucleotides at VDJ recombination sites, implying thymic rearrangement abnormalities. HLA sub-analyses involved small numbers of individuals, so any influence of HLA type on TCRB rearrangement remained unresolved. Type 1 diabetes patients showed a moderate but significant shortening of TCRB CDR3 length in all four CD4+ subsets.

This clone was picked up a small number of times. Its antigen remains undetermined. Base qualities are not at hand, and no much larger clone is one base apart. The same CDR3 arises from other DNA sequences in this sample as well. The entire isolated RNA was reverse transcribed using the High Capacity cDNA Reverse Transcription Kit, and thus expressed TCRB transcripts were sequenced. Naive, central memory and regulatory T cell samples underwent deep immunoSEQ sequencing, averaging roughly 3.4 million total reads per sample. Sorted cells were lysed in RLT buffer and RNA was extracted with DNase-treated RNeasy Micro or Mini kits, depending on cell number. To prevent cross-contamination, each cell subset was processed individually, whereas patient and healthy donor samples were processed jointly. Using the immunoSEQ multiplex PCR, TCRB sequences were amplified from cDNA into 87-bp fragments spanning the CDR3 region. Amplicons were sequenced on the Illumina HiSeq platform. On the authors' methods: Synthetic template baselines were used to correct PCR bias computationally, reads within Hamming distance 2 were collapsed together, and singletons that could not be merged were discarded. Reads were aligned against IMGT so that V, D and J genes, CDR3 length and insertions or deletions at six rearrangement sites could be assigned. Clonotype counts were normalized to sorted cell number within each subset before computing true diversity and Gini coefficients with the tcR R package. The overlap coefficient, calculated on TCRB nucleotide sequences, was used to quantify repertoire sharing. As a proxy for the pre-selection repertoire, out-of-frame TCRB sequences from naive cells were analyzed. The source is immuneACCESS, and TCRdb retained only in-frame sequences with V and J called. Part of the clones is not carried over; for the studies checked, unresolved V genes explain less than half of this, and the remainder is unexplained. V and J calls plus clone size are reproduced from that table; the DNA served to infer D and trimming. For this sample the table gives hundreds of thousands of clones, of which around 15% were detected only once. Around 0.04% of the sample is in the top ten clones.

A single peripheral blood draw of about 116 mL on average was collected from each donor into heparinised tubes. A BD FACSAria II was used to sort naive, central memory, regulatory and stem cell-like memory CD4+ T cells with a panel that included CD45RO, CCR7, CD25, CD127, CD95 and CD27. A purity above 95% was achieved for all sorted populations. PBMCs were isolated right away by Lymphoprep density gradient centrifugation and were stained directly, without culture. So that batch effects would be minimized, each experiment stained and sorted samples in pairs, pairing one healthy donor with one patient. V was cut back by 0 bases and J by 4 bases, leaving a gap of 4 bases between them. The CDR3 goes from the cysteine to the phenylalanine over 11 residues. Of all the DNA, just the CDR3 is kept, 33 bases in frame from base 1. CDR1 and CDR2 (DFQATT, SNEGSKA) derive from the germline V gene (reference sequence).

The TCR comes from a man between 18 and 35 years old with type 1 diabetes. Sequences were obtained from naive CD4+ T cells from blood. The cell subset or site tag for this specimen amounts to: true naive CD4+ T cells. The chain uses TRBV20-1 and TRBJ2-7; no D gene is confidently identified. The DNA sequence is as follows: TGCAGTGCTAGAGAGAGTTACGAGCAGTACTTC. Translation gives CSARESYEQYF.